This is a list of T cell receptor beta chains from one sample in a study of cytomegalovirus exposure and HLA in healthy donors. TCRdb's copy holds only in-frame clones and misses some; the assay was immunoSEQ multiplex PCR. The sample gives 100,000 or so clones, about 81% of which show up once; roughly 1.3% is in the top ten. Sequenced sample: PBMCs. These receptors all come from a man under 40 in good health and CMV-seronegative. CDR3s include the opening cysteine and the closing phenylalanine or tryptophan. The D gene is left open where the match is weak. Where a row states a size, it is once, few, many or the class of an expanded clone; other rows omit it.

clone_size j_call v_call d_call cdr3_nt cdr3_aa
few TRBJ2-7 TRBV30 . TGTGCCTGGAGTGTACGTCTAGCCGAGCAGTACTTC CAWSVRLAEQYF
once TRBJ2-1 TRBV7-6 . TGTGCCAGCAGCTTAGAGCCTAGCGTCAATGAGCAGTTCTTC CASSLEPSVNEQFF
. TRBJ1-2 TRBV29-1 . TGCAGCGTTGATGCCCCTCCGGGCCAGCAGGGGTCCCTAAGGGGTGGCTACACCTTC CSVDAPPGQQGSLRGGYTF
. TRBJ2-5 TRBV30 TRBD2 TGTGCCTGGAGTGTAGGACTAGCGGCCTTCCAAGAGACCCAGTACTTC CAWSVGLAAFQETQYF
. TRBJ1-1 TRBV20-1 TRBD1 TGCAGTGCTTGGGACAGCCCTAGAGCTTTCTTT CSAWDSPRAFF
. TRBJ1-2 TRBV25-1 . TGTGCCAGCAGTGAATGGTGGGTCGGGGATGGCTACACCTTC CASSEWWVGDGYTF
once TRBJ2-1 TRBV30 . TGTGCCTGGAGTCGGAATGAGCAGTTCTTC CAWSRNEQFF
. TRBJ2-1 TRBV7-2 TRBD2 TGTGCCAGCAGCTTAGCTACTAGCGGCGGCAAAAACTCTTACAATGAGCAGTTCTTC CASSLATSGGKNSYNEQFF
few TRBJ2-1 TRBV2 . TGTGCCAGCAGTGTCGACAGGGCTAGCGCTTCCTATGAGCAGTTCTTC CASSVDRASASYEQFF
. TRBJ2-2 TRBV5-1 TRBD1 TGCGCCAGCAGCCGCGGGACAGGGGGGACCGGGGAGCTGTTTTTT CASSRGTGGTGELFF
. TRBJ1-2 TRBV6-6 TRBD1 TGTGCCAGCAGCCCAGCGACAGGGAACTATGGCTACACCTTC CASSPATGNYGYTF
. TRBJ2-7 TRBV6-5 TRBD2 TGTGCCAGCAGCAGAGCGGGAGGTCGGGTCGAGCAGTACTTC CASSRAGGRVEQYF
. TRBJ1-2 TRBV6-6 TRBD1 TGTGCCAGCAGCGCCGGGACAGGGATCGGCTACACCTTC CASSAGTGIGYTF
. TRBJ2-4 TRBV11-3 . TGTGCCAGCAGCTTAGGGGGGCCGGTGGCCAAAAACATTCAGTACTTC CASSLGGPVAKNIQYF
. TRBJ1-2 TRBV7-6 . TGTGCCAGCAGCATTAACAGTGGTTCTAACTATGGCTACACCTTC CASSINSGSNYGYTF
. TRBJ2-4 TRBV18 . TGTGCCAGCTCACCTGTCGGGGGTGAAAACATTCAGTACTTC CASSPVGGENIQYF
. TRBJ2-7 TRBV27 . TGTGCCAGCAGTGCAAACAGGGATTTCTACGAGCAGTACTTC CASSANRDFYEQYF
. TRBJ1-2 TRBV4-3 . TGCGCCAGCAGCCAAGATATTGCGGGGCGCGGGGTGAGTGGCTACACCTTC CASSQDIAGRGVSGYTF
. TRBJ2-7 TRBV7-7 TRBD1 TGTGCTAGCAGCCCGACCGGGACAGAGTACGAGCAGTACTTC CASSPTGTEYEQYF
few TRBJ1-1 TRBV6-1 TRBD1 TGTGCCAGCGGTACCTCGACAGGGACACCGGGGGCTTTCTTT CASGTSTGTPGAFF
. TRBJ2-3 TRBV9 TRBD2 TGTGCCAGCAGCGCCCTAGCGGAAATTAGCACAGATACGCAGTATTTT CASSALAEISTDTQYF
. TRBJ2-7 TRBV18 . TGTGCCAGCTCACGAAGGGAGCGCTCCTACGAGCAGTACTTC CASSRRERSYEQYF
. TRBJ1-5 TRBV6-5 TRBD1 TGTGCCAGCAGCCCAGCGACAGGGGCCAATCAGCCCCAGCATTTT CASSPATGANQPQHF
. TRBJ2-2 TRBV27 . TGTGCCAGCAGTTTACGGGGAACCGGGGAGCTGTTTTTT CASSLRGTGELFF
. TRBJ1-2 TRBV12-2 . TGTGCAAGTCGCTCAGTCATCAGATATGGCTACACCTTC CASRSVIRYGYTF
. TRBJ1-2 TRBV11-2 . TGTGCCAGCAGCTTTCAGGGTTCCTATGGCTACACCTTC CASSFQGSYGYTF
few TRBJ1-2 TRBV9 . TGTGCCAGCAGCTATCCAGGGGCGGCTTACTATGGCTACACCTTC CASSYPGAAYYGYTF
. TRBJ2-5 TRBV9 TRBD2 TGTGCCAGCAGCAAGGACGGGGGGAGGGCGACCCAGTACTTC CASSKDGGRATQYF
. TRBJ2-1 TRBV5-1 TRBD2 TGCGCCAGCAGCTTACCTAGCGGGAGCTACAATGAGCAGTTCTTC CASSLPSGSYNEQFF
. TRBJ1-3 TRBV18 . TGTGCCAGCTCACCACAACACGACAAGTCTGGAAACACCATATATTTT CASSPQHDKSGNTIYF
. TRBJ2-7 TRBV19 . TGTGCCAGTAGTATTGGAGGAGGGCCGGCCTACGAGCAGTACTTC CASSIGGGPAYEQYF
. TRBJ2-7 TRBV25-1 TRBD1 TGTGCCAGCAGGACACAGGGGGACGAGCAGTACTTC CASRTQGDEQYF
. TRBJ1-3 TRBV19 TRBD1 TGTGCCAGTAGTGAACAGACAGGGATCGGAAACACCATATATTTT CASSEQTGIGNTIYF
. TRBJ1-1 TRBV29-1 . TGCAGCGTTGTCACTAACACTGAAGCTTTCTTT CSVVTNTEAFF
. TRBJ2-1 TRBV7-2 TRBD2 TGTGCCAGCAGTTTTAGCGGGGGGGCCTACAATGAGCAGTTCTTC CASSFSGGAYNEQFF
. TRBJ1-2 TRBV19 TRBD1 TGTGCCAGTAGTATACCTTACAGGACAGGTAACTATGGCTACACCTTC CASSIPYRTGNYGYTF
. TRBJ1-4 TRBV10-2 . TGCGCCAGCAAATCACAGGGACATAATGAAAAACTGTTTTTT CASKSQGHNEKLFF
. TRBJ2-3 TRBV2 TRBD1 TGTGCCAGGATATGGGGACAGGGCGCAGATACGCAGTATTTT CARIWGQGADTQYF
. TRBJ1-1 TRBV29-1 . TGCAGCGTTGAAGGCCCTACGAGGAAGGCTGAAGCTTTCTTT CSVEGPTRKAEAFF
. TRBJ2-1 TRBV5-8 . TGTGCCAGCAGCTTGGTACGCGGGGTCTACAATGAGCAGTTCTTC CASSLVRGVYNEQFF
few TRBJ2-5 TRBV28 TRBD1 TGTGCCAGCAGTCCCTGGACAGGGCGGGAGACCCAGTACTTC CASSPWTGRETQYF
once TRBJ2-1 TRBV5-4 TRBD2 TGTGCCAGCAGCTTAGGGGGACTAGCGGACAATGAGCAGTTCTTC CASSLGGLADNEQFF
once TRBJ1-4 TRBV2 . TGTGCCAGCAGGGCCGACAGAACTAATGAAAAACTGTTTTTT CASRADRTNEKLFF
. TRBJ2-1 TRBV10-1 TRBD2 TGCGCCAGCAGTGAGGGAGCGGGGAACAATGAGCAGTTCTTC CASSEGAGNNEQFF
few TRBJ1-2 TRBV5-1 TRBD1 TGCGCCAGCAGCTCAGACAGGGGGAACTATGGCTACACCTTC CASSSDRGNYGYTF